What follows describes a single T cell receptor beta chain. The data derive from a study of shared clonotypes between healthy human individuals. The method was immunoSEQ multiplex PCR; TCRdb's version includes in-frame clones alone and lacks a portion of them. The data show more than 1.2 million clones, around 98.5% seen once. CDR3 length: 16 amino acids. The germline gives CDR1 SGHDN, CDR2 FVKESK. Trimming removed 4 bases at V and 2 bases at J, with 14 bases between. This chain links TRBV14 with TRBJ2-2, with a possible D match to TRBD2 (5 bases). Sequencing was done on a sample of naive CD4+ T cells sorted from blood. As to subset: CD45RA+ positively selected. This receptor was identified in a man aged 25-45 years in good health. CDR3: CASSRTRVGNTGELFF. CDR3 in DNA: TGTGCCAGCAGCCGTACTAGAGTTGGAAACACCGGGGAGCTGTTTTTT.